These 22 T cell receptor beta chains were all obtained from the same sample, sequenced in a study of graft-versus-host responses after intestinal transplantation. The method was immunoSEQ multiplex PCR; TCRdb's version includes in-frame clones alone and lacks a portion of them. The table shows tens of thousands of clones, with 82% occurring only once. The antigens of these receptors remain unknown. The specimen was unstimulated CD8+ T cells sorted from spleen or lymph node cells, collected before transplant. The receptors come from a human donor who was the organ donor for an intestinal transplant.

The CDR3 bases are TGCGCCAGCAGCCTCGAGCGGGAGGGCCGGTACGAGCAGTACTTC. It encodes CASSLEREGRYEQYF. The V gene is TRBV4-1, the J gene TRBJ2-7, with 10 bases lining up with TRBD2. Germline assignment: CDR1 MGHRA and CDR2 YSYEKL. The CDR3 runs 15 residues. The junction had 7 bases not matched to a gene; V was cut back by 4 bases and J by 4 bases.

The V gene is TRBV9, the J gene TRBJ1-2, with 8 bases identical to TRBD1. Germline values: CDR1 SGDLS, CDR2 YYNGEE. With V trimmed by 4 bases and J by 8 bases, 10 bases remained unmatched. The CDR3 totals 14 residues. CDR3 loop: CASSYLRTGRGYTF. In nucleotides, the CDR3 is TGTGCCAGCAGCTATCTAAGGACAGGGAGGGGCTACACCTTC.

This clone was found once. This chain connects TRBV27 to TRBJ2-1; tentatively, D is TRBD2 (5 bases). This CDR3 has 12 amino acids. Germline loops: CDR1 MNHEY, CDR2 SMNVEV (reference sequence). Between the trimmed V and J ends, which lost 5 bases and 7 bases, there was a span of 9 bases. CDR3 sequence reads: CASSLTGNEQFF. CDR3 bases: TGTGCCAGCAGTCTGACGGGAAATGAGCAGTTCTTC.

V is TRBV11-3 and J is TRBJ2-3, with D possibly being TRBD1 (6 bases). The CDR3 length is 14 residues. The V gene lost 3 bases and the J gene lost 2 bases, with 9 bases spanning the gap. Germline values: CDR1 SGHNT, CDR2 YENEEA. Written as DNA, the CDR3 is TGTGCCAGCAGCTTTCAGGGGCCCACAGATACGCAGTATTTT. This encodes CASSFQGPTDTQYF.

The V gene is TRBV27, the J gene TRBJ1-2; 7 positions agree with TRBD1. This CDR3 is built from 14 residues. The trim removed 5 bases at V and 0 bases at J, leaving 3 bases unmatched. Germline V lookup: CDR1 MNHEY, CDR2 SMNVEV (reference sequence). In DNA, the CDR3 is TGTGCCAGCAGTGGGACAGAGACTAACTATGGCTACACCTTC. Translation: CASSGTETNYGYTF.

The chain recombines TRBV19 with TRBJ2-1, with D perhaps matching TRBD1 (6 bases). Germline-derived CDR1 and CDR2 are LNHDA and SQIVND (reference sequence). The V end lost 10 bases, the J end lost 8 bases, and 24 bases lay between the germline ends. The CDR3 consists of 15 residues. Here the CDR3 DNA reads TGTGCCATCTCCCAGGGGTGGGGCCCCTTGGATGAGCAGTTCTTC. Residues: CAISQGWGPLDEQFF.

The V and J genes are TRBV4-3 and TRBJ1-1; 8 positions match TRBD1. V shed 2 bases and J 4 bases; nucleotides not matched to a gene: 3. The CDR3 contains 14 residues. CDR1 is LGHNA and CDR2 is YSLEER in the germline V gene. This CDR3 reads CASSQKTGGTEAFF. In nucleotides, the CDR3 is TGCGCCAGCAGCCAAAAAACAGGGGGCACTGAAGCTTTCTTT.

The CDR3 is CASSVHGGTNPDNEQFF. CDR3 nucleotides: TGTGCCAGCAGTGTTCATGGGGGGACTAACCCCGACAATGAGCAGTTCTTC. This chain uses TRBV2 with TRBJ2-1, with 7 positions matching TRBD2. The length of the CDR3 is 17 residues. J was trimmed by 5 bases and V by 4 bases; bases with no gene match: 14. In germline, CDR1 is SNHLY, CDR2 FYNNEI.

This clone was detected only a few times. The chain joins TRBV27 to TRBJ2-7; no definite D call. Germline loops: CDR1 MNHEY, CDR2 SMNVEV (reference sequence). V was pared by 5 bases and J by 5 bases, with 10 bases between. The CDR3 contains 12 residues. CDR3 protein: CASSPLNDEQYF. Here the CDR3 DNA reads TGTGCCAGCAGTCCCCTCAACGACGAGCAGTACTTC.

The genes are TRBV6-6 and TRBJ2-1; D remains ambiguous. Deletions cut 2 bases from V and 9 bases from J, with 8 bases between. Germline CDR1 MNHNY, CDR2 SVGAGI (reference sequence). The CDR3 sequence is 12 residues long. The CDR3 is CASSYGVGEQFF. CDR3 nucleotides: TGTGCCAGCAGTTACGGGGTCGGTGAGCAGTTCTTC.

V and J are TRBV4-3 and TRBJ2-1, with 8 bases matching TRBD2. This CDR3 has 17 residues. V lost 1 base, J lost 4 bases, and 9 bases stayed unmatched. Germline V gene lookup returns CDR1 LGHNA and CDR2 YSLEER. The CDR3 coding sequence is TGCGCCAGCAGCCAAGGCGCCGGGACTAGTGATTACAATGAGCAGTTCTTC. Translated: CASSQGAGTSDYNEQFF.

The genes are TRBV6-5 and TRBJ2-7, with TRBD2 matching 8 bases. This CDR3 region has 14 residues. Germline V gene data show CDR1 as MNHEY and CDR2 as SVGAGI. The V and J ends lost 6 bases and 4 bases, in that order; junction bases with no gene match: 8. The CDR3 sequence is CASSPGTSLYEQYF. The CDR3 bases are TGTGCCAGCAGCCCCGGGACTAGTCTGTACGAGCAGTACTTC.

V usage is TRBV25-1 and J usage is TRBJ2-1; D ambiguous. The CDR3 sequence is 10 residues long. Trimming shortened V by 6 bases and J by 3 bases, and 0 bases separated the two germline ends. From germline, CDR1 is MGHDK and CDR2 SYGVNS. The CDR3 sequence is CASSYNEQFF. The CDR3 coding sequence is TGTGCCAGCAGCTACAATGAGCAGTTCTTC.

The chain is built from TRBV29-1 and TRBJ1-1; the match to TRBD1 covers 9 bases. The germline V gene encodes CDR1 SQVTM and CDR2 ANQGSEA. V was clipped by 6 bases and J by 10 bases; unmatched bases: 0. The CDR3 contains 9 residues. DNA for the CDR3: TGCAGCGTGACAGGGGGAGCTTTCTTT. It encodes CSVTGGAFF.

V gene TRBV28 combines with J gene TRBJ2-3, with 7 bases lining up with TRBD2. CDR3 length: 17 amino acids. CDR1 MDHEN and CDR2 SYDVKM come from the germline V gene. The J segment lost 4 bases and the V segment lost 10 bases, leaving 20 bases of the junction unmatched. As DNA, the CDR3 is TGTGCCATCGAGCCGTTGGGGCCAAGGGGAGGGGCAGATACGCAGTATTTT. Protein: CAIEPLGPRGGADTQYF. Combining the CDR3 with reference TRBV28 and TRBJ2-3 gives the whole variable domain DVKVTQSSRYLVKRTGEKVFLECVQDMDHENMFWYRQDPGLGLRLIYFSYDVKMKEKGDIPEGYSVSREKKERFSLILESASTNQTSMYLCAIEPLGPRGGADTQYFGPGTRLTVL.

The gene calls are TRBV30 and TRBJ1-1, with D uncertain. Germline loops: CDR1 GTSNPN, CDR2 SVGIG (reference sequence). V was shortened by 5 bases and J by 1 base, with 5 bases between the two germline ends. This CDR3 region has 11 residues. CDR3 coding DNA: TGTGCCTGGGGGTGGAACACTGAAGCTTTCTTT. Translation: CAWGWNTEAFF.

The chain recombines TRBV5-1 with TRBJ2-7, with D unclear. The CDR3 contains 11 residues. V lost 0 bases and J 6 bases, leaving 4 bases between the germline ends. The V gene's germline CDR1 is SGHRS and CDR2 YFSETQ. As DNA, the CDR3 is TGCGCCAGCAGCTTGGGGGGCGAGCAGTACTTC. This gives the protein CASSLGGEQYF.

This clone was detected only a few times. The CDR3 DNA is TGCGCCAGCAGCCTAGCGGGAGAAGGGTGGAATGAGCAGTTCTTC. It is translated as CASSLAGEGWNEQFF. The chain couples TRBV4-1 to TRBJ2-1, with 9 bases aligning to TRBD2. J was trimmed by 7 bases and V by 4 bases; bases with no gene match: 8. The CDR3 length is 15 residues. Germline CDR1 MGHRA, CDR2 YSYEKL.

This clone was observed a few times. The chain combines TRBV27 with TRBJ2-7; possibly TRBD1 for D (5 bases). V dropped 5 bases and J dropped 7 bases, with 18 bases sitting between them. The CDR3 covers 14 residues. Germline-derived CDR1 and CDR2 are MNHEY and SMNVEV (reference sequence). The CDR3 region has the DNA TGTGCCAGCAGTGTAGACAGCGCCTCCGGGGAGCAGTACTTC. The encoded protein is CASSVDSASGEQYF.

J is TRBJ2-3 and V is TRBV4-3; TRBD1 aligns across 7 bases. From germline, CDR1 is LGHNA and CDR2 YSLEER. Trimming cost V 0 bases and J 4 bases; bases outside gene matches: 7. The CDR3 has 16 amino acids. In DNA form, the CDR3 reads TGCGCCAGCAGCCAAGAGGCAGCAGGGGGAGCAGATACGCAGTATTTT. Its translation: CASSQEAAGGADTQYF.

The gene calls are TRBV30 and TRBJ2-2, with D possibly matching TRBD1 (5 bases). Germline assignment: CDR1 GTSNPN and CDR2 SVGIG (reference sequence). The CDR3 is 12 residues long. V was cut by 6 bases and J by 6 bases, with 11 bases left in between. CDR3 DNA: TGTGCCTGCCGAGCAGGGTCCGGGGAGCTGTTTTTT. Its translation: CACRAGSGELFF.

This chain connects TRBV6-6 to TRBJ1-2; 7 bases are a match to TRBD1. Germline V CDR1 and CDR2: MNHNY, SVGAGI (reference sequence). This CDR3 is 14 amino acids long. V was clipped by 7 bases and J by 5 bases; unmatched bases: 10. This CDR3 reads CASTHGDRTYGYTF. The CDR3 DNA sequence: TGTGCCAGCACCCACGGGGACAGAACGTATGGCTACACCTTC.